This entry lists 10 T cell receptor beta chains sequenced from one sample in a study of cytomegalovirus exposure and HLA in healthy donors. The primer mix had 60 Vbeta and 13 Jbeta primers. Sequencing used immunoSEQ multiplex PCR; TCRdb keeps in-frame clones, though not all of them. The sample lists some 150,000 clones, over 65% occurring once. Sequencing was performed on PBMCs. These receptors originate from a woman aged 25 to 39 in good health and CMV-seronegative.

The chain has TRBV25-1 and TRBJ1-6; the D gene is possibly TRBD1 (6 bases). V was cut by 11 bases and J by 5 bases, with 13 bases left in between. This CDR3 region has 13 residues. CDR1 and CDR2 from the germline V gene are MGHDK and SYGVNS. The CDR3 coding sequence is TGTGCCTCGGCCAGGGGAAATAATTCACCCCTCCACTTT. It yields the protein CASARGNNSPLHF. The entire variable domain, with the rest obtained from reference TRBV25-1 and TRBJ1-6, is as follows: EADIYQTPRYLVIGTGKKITLECSQTMGHDKMYWYQQDPGMELHLIHYSYGVNSTEKGDLSSESTVSRIRTEHFPLTLESARPSHTSQYLCASARGNNSPLHFGNGTRLTVT.

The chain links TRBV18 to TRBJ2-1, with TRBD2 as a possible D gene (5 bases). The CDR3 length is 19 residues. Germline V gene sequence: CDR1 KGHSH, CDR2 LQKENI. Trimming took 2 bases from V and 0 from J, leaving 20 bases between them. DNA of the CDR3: TGTGCCAGCTCACCAGCTTGGATTCGCACAGCGGCCTCCTACAATGAGCAGTTCTTC. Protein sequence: CASSPAWIRTAASYNEQFF. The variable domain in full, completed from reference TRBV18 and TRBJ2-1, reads NAGVMQNPRHLVRRRGQEARLRCSPMKGHSHVYWYRQLPEEGLKFMVYLQKENIIDESGMPKERFSAEFPKEGPSILRIQQVVRGDSAAYFCASSPAWIRTAASYNEQFFGPGTRLTVL.

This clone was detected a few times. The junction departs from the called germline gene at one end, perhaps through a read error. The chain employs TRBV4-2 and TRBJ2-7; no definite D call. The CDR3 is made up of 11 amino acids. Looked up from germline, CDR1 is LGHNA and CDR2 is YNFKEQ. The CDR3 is CASSQDGPTIF. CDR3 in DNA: TGTGCCAGCAGCCAAGATGGTCCTACCATCTTC.

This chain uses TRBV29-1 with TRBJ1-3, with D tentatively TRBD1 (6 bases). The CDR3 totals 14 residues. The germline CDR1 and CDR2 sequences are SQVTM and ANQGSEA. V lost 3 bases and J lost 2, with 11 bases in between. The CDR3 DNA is TGCAGCGTTGATCTCCCAGGGGCTGGAAACACCATATATTTT. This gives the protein CSVDLPGAGNTIYF.

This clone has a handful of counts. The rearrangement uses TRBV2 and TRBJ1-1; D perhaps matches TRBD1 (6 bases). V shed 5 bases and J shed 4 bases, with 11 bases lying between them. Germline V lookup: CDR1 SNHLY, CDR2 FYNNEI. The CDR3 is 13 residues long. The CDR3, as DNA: TGTGCCAGCAGTTACAGGGTAATCACTGAAGCTTTCTTT. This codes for CASSYRVITEAFF. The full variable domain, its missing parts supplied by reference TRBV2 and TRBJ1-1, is EPEVTQTPSHQVTQMGQEVILRCVPISNHLYFYWYRQILGQKVEFLVSFYNNEISEKSEIFDDQFSVERPDGSNFTLKIRSTKLEDSAMYFCASSYRVITEAFFGQGTRLTVV.

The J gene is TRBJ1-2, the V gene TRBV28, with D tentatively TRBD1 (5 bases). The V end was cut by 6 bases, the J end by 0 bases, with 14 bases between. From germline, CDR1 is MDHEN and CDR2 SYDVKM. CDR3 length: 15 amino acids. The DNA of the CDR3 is TGTGCCAGCAGGATCGGGGGGGGACCTAACTATGGCTACACCTTC. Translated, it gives CASRIGGGPNYGYTF.

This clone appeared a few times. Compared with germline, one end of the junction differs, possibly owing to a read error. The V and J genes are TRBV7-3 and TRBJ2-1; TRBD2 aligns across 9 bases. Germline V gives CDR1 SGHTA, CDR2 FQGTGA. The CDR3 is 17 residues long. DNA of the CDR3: TGTGCCAGCAGCATAACTGCCCGGACTAGCGCAGGTAGTGAGCAGTTCTTC. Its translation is CASSITARTSAGSEQFF.

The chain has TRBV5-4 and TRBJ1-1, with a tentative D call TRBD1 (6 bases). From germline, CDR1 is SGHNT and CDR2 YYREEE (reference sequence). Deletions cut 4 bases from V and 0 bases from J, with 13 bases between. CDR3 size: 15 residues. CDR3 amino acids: CASSQLTGLNTEAFF. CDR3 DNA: TGTGCCAGCAGCCAATTGACAGGCTTGAACACTGAAGCTTTCTTT.

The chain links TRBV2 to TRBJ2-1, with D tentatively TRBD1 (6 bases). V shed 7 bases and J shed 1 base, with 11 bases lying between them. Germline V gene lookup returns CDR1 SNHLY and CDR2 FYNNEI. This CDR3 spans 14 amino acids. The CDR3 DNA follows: TGTGCCAGCAACCTACAGGGATCCTACAATGAGCAGTTCTTC. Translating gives CASNLQGSYNEQFF.

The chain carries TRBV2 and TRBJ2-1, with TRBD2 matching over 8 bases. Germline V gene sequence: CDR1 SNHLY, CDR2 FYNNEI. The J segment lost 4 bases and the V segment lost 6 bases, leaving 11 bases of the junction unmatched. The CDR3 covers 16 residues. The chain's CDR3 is CASRSSLAGSYNEQFF. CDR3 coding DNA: TGTGCCAGCAGATCCTCCTTAGCGGGATCTTACAATGAGCAGTTCTTC.